The 26 T cell receptor beta chains below come from one sample, sequenced in a study of shared clonotypes between healthy human individuals. Some clones are missing from TCRdb's copy, which holds only in-frame ones; the method was immunoSEQ multiplex PCR. The sample consists of around 2,000,000 clones, roughly 91% of them appearing once. CD45RO-negative CD8 cells positively selected for CCR7 made up the naive population, which excluded terminally differentiated effector memory CD45RA+ cells. What was sequenced was naive CD8+ T cells from PBMCs. The receptors derive from a man aged 18 to 35 in good health. Some clones in this sample may be carry-over from other donors' samples.

The rearrangement joins TRBV9 to TRBJ2-2; D gene uncertain. V shed 0 bases and J shed 4 bases, with 7 bases lying between them. This CDR3 contains 14 residues. Germline CDR1 is SGDLS and CDR2 is YYNGEE. The CDR3 reads CASSVALFTGELFF. The DNA for the CDR3 is TGTGCCAGCAGCGTAGCACTATTCACCGGGGAGCTGTTTTTT.

This chain links TRBV15 with TRBJ2-7; D uncertain. Trimming cost V 0 bases and J 2 bases, with 14 bases left between them. Germline CDR1 LNHNV, CDR2 YYDKDF (reference sequence). This CDR3 is built from 16 residues. The DNA of the CDR3 is TGTGCCACCAGCAGAGATCCGGTGGTCATTGCCTACGAGCAGTACTTC. Its translation: CATSRDPVVIAYEQYF. The full variable domain, in which reference TRBV15 and TRBJ2-7 provide the parts outside the CDR3, is DAMVIQNPRYQVTQFGKPVTLSCSQTLNHNVMYWYQQKSSQAPKLLFHYYDKDFNNEADTPDNFQSRRPNTSFCFLDIRSPGLGDTAMYLCATSRDPVVIAYEQYFGPGTRLTVT.

The chain employs TRBV7-9 and TRBJ2-4; possible D gene TRBD2, 5 bases. The CDR3 is made up of 13 amino acids. V was cut by 5 bases and J by 5 bases, with 10 bases left in between. CDR1 and CDR2 from the germline V gene are SEHNR and FQNEAQ (reference sequence). CDR3 loop: CASSEGSQNIQYF. CDR3 nucleotide sequence: TGTGCCAGCAGCGAGGGAAGCCAAAACATTCAGTACTTC.

This chain uses TRBV19 with TRBJ2-2; 8 positions match TRBD2. Germline V lookup: CDR1 LNHDA, CDR2 SQIVND (reference sequence). This CDR3 has 17 amino acids. The junction had 6 bases not matched to a gene; V was cut back by 3 bases and J by 0 bases. The CDR3 loop reads CASSMFLAGTNTGELFF. In nucleotides, the CDR3 is TGTGCCAGTAGTATGTTCTTAGCGGGAACGAACACCGGGGAGCTGTTTTTT.

The chain combines TRBV4-1 with TRBJ2-1; 7 positions agree with TRBD2. The CDR3 covers 15 residues. Germline CDR1 is MGHRA and CDR2 is YSYEKL. The trim removed 4 bases at V and 4 bases at J, leaving 7 bases unmatched. The CDR3: CASSLEAGLYNEQFF. CDR3 bases: TGCGCCAGCAGCCTGGAAGCGGGGCTTTACAATGAGCAGTTCTTC.

Regarding this clone: This sequence may be a read error, since a much larger clone differs from it by one base. The chain carries TRBV7-8 and TRBJ2-7; D remains ambiguous. Germline V gives CDR1 SGHVS, CDR2 FQNEAQ. The germline V and J ends were trimmed by 2 bases and 5 bases, with 4 bases remaining between them. CDR3 size: 11 residues. This chain's CDR3 is CASSLSHEQYF. CDR3 coding DNA: TGTGCCAGCAGCTTATCCCACGAGCAGTACTTC.

This clone was counted a few times. The chain is built from TRBV10-3 and TRBJ1-1, with D uncertain. Between the trimmed V and J ends, which lost 11 bases and 1 base, there was a span of 5 bases. This CDR3 has 10 residues. From germline, CDR1 is ENHRY and CDR2 SYGVKD. The chain's CDR3 is CAAGNTEAFF. The CDR3 DNA is TGTGCCGCCGGGAACACTGAAGCTTTCTTT.

The V call is TRBV19, the J call TRBJ2-1, with D unresolved. The CDR3 spans 12 residues. CDR1 and CDR2 (germline): LNHDA, SQIVND (reference sequence). V was trimmed by 3 bases and J by 7 bases, leaving 7 bases between them. The chain's CDR3 is CASSIWRNEQFF. Written as DNA, the CDR3 is TGTGCCAGTAGTATCTGGAGAAATGAGCAGTTCTTC.

This chain connects TRBV5-3 to TRBJ1-5; the D is unclear. TRBV5-3 is placed among ORFs of uncertain function. This CDR3 region has 16 residues. Trimming cost V 0 bases and J 0 bases, with 10 bases left between them. CDR3 nucleotides: TGTGCCAGAAGCTTGGGTACTAGTTATAGCAATCAGCCCCAGCATTTT. Protein product: CARSLGTSYSNQPQHF.

This clone appeared a single time. The chain uses TRBV25-1 and TRBJ2-7; D not resolved. The CDR3 loop spans 11 amino acids. Germline V gene lookup returns CDR1 MGHDK and CDR2 SYGVNS. V lost 8 bases and J lost 4, with 9 bases in between. Here the CDR3 reads CASDISYEQYF. The CDR3 region has the DNA TGTGCCAGCGATATTTCTTACGAGCAGTACTTC.

The chain couples TRBV4-3 to TRBJ2-2; no clear D gene. Trimming left V 0 bases short and J 1 base short, with 6 bases between. Germline V gene lookup returns CDR1 LGHNA and CDR2 YSLEER. The CDR3 is 15 amino acids. In DNA form, the CDR3 reads TGCGCCAGCAGCCAAGATGTCGGGAACACCGGGGAGCTGTTTTTT. The encoded protein is CASSQDVGNTGELFF.

The gene calls are TRBV25-1 and TRBJ2-3, with TRBD2 matching over 14 bases. Germline values: CDR1 MGHDK, CDR2 SYGVNS. With V trimmed by 6 bases and J by 5 bases, 10 bases remained unmatched. CDR3 length: 17 residues. The CDR3 sequence is CASSLGLAGAYGDTQYF. The CDR3 bases are TGTGCCAGCAGCCTGGGACTAGCGGGAGCTTATGGAGATACGCAGTATTTT.

This rearrangement joins TRBV4-2 to TRBJ2-7; 10 bases are shared with TRBD2. The V gene's germline CDR1 is LGHNA and CDR2 YNFKEQ. Trimming removed 4 bases from V and 6 bases from J; junction bases left unmatched: 9. This CDR3 region has 15 residues. The CDR3 nucleotides read TGTGCCAGCAGCCCTATAGCGGGAGGCCCCCTCGAGCAGTACTTC. Translated, it gives CASSPIAGGPLEQYF.

This clone has just one count. The chain carries TRBV7-8 and TRBJ1-5, with D perhaps matching TRBD1 (6 bases). The germline V gene encodes CDR1 SGHVS and CDR2 FQNEAQ. The CDR3 runs to 14 residues. V lost 6 bases to trimming and J lost 11 bases, with 20 bases between them. DNA of the CDR3: TGTGCCAGCAGTGACGGGACATTCACCCAGGCCCAGCATTTT. This codes for CASSDGTFTQAQHF.

Worth noting for this clone: The sample holds other DNA sequences that translate to the same CDR3. This rearrangement joins TRBV18 to TRBJ2-7; TRBD2 is a possible D gene (6 bases). There are 14 residues in the CDR3. Germline V gene data show CDR1 as KGHSH and CDR2 as LQKENI. The V end was cut by 3 bases, the J end by 2 bases, with 11 bases between. CDR3 in amino acids: CASSPPGLTYEQYF. CDR3 in DNA: TGTGCCAGCTCACCCCCGGGACTCACCTACGAGCAGTACTTC.

The V gene is TRBV12-1, the J gene TRBJ2-1; the table's D call, TRBD1, was not checked against the DNA. TRBV12-1 is annotated as a pseudogene. CDR3 length: 23 residues. The CDR3 loop reads CASSLGDGEIDRIRPRDYNEQFF. The CDR3 coding sequence is TGTGCCAGCAGCTTAGGGGATGGGGAAATCGACAGGATACGTCCCAGAGATTACAATGAGCAGTTCTTC.

The CDR3 reads CASSPTRAGTSTDTQYF. In DNA, the CDR3 is TGTGCCAGCAGTCCCACGAGGGCTGGGACGAGCACAGATACGCAGTATTTT. This chain connects TRBV27 to TRBJ2-3; D is possibly TRBD1 or TRBD2 (5 bases each). Trimming left V 5 bases short and J 0 bases short, with 18 bases between. This CDR3 has 17 amino acids. The germline V gene has CDR1 MNHEY and CDR2 SMNVEV (reference sequence).

The V and J genes are TRBV7-8 and TRBJ2-7; TRBD2 might be the D (5 bases). The CDR3 is 14 amino acids. V shed 5 bases and J shed 3 bases, with 14 bases lying between them. The V gene's germline CDR1 is SGHVS and CDR2 FQNEAQ. The CDR3 here is CASSRYGLNYEQYF. The CDR3 nucleotides are TGTGCCAGCAGCCGCTACGGACTGAACTACGAGCAGTACTTC.

The chain links TRBV5-1 to TRBJ2-7; 7 bases line up with TRBD1. This CDR3 spans 16 amino acids. Germline assignment: CDR1 SGHRS and CDR2 YFSETQ. The J segment lost 1 base and the V segment lost 0 bases, leaving 7 bases of the junction unmatched. The CDR3 spells CASSLAVRTGSYEQYF. CDR3 DNA: TGCGCCAGCAGCTTGGCCGTCAGGACAGGTTCCTACGAGCAGTACTTC.

This clone was detected once. The chain has TRBV9 and TRBJ2-1, with 14 nucleotides matching TRBD2. Germline V lookup: CDR1 SGDLS, CDR2 YYNGEE. There are 16 residues in the CDR3. V was clipped by 3 bases and J by 8 bases; unmatched bases: 7. CDR3 DNA sequence: TGTGCCAGCAGCGAGGGAGGGACTAGCGGGAGTCATGAGCAGTTCTTC. Translation: CASSEGGTSGSHEQFF.

The chain links TRBV27 to TRBJ1-6; TRBD1 might be the D (5 bases). V was pared by 5 bases and J by 10 bases, with 12 bases between. CDR1 and CDR2 (germline): MNHEY, SMNVEV (reference sequence). The CDR3 sequence is 13 residues long. CDR3 residues: CASSRDAESPLHF. Here the CDR3 DNA reads TGTGCCAGCAGTCGGGACGCCGAGTCACCCCTCCACTTT.

The chain employs TRBV5-8 and TRBJ2-7; TRBD1 matches at 7 bases. J was trimmed by 0 bases and V by 4 bases; bases with no gene match: 4. The CDR3 extends over 14 amino acids. In germline, CDR1 is SGHTS, CDR2 YDEGEE. Here the CDR3 DNA reads TGTGCCAGCAGCCACAGGGGCCCCTCCTACGAGCAGTACTTC. It encodes CASSHRGPSYEQYF.

The chain recombines TRBV27 with TRBJ2-1; D is ambiguous. This CDR3 region has 17 residues. Per germline, CDR1 MNHEY and CDR2 SMNVEV (reference sequence). V gave up 5 bases and J gave up 8 bases, with 25 bases separating them. The CDR3 DNA reads as TGTGCCAGCAGTCCCTCGACGGCCATCAAACCGCCCGATGAGCAGTTCTTC. The encoded protein is CASSPSTAIKPPDEQFF.

The genes are TRBV19 and TRBJ1-2; D gene ambiguous. Germline CDR1 and CDR2: LNHDA and SQIVND (reference sequence). Trimming took off 4 bases at V and 6 bases at J, with 15 bases between the two ends. This CDR3 is built from 14 residues. Here the CDR3 DNA reads TGTGCCAGTAGTAGCAAAGAGATGCCGGATGGCTACACCTTC. Translation: CASSSKEMPDGYTF.

A word on this clone: The sample holds other DNA sequences that translate to the same CDR3. The V and J genes are TRBV7-6 and TRBJ2-7; D ambiguous. Trimming took 3 bases from V and 1 from J, leaving 7 bases between them. CDR3 length equals 13 residues. Germline assignment: CDR1 SGHVS and CDR2 FNYEAQ. The CDR3 DNA follows: TGTGCCAGCAGCTTGGGAAGGTCCTACGAGCAGTACTTC. Translating gives CASSLGRSYEQYF.

This chain connects TRBV5-6 to TRBJ2-1, with D uncertain. This CDR3 comprises 11 residues. Germline V gene lookup returns CDR1 SGHDT and CDR2 YYEEEE. With 3 bases removed from V and 8 bases from J, the gap between germline ends came to 6 bases. The CDR3 DNA reads as TGTGCCAGCAGCTCCTCTTATGAGCAGTTCTTC. The encoded protein is CASSSSYEQFF. The whole variable domain, filled in from reference TRBV5-6 and TRBJ2-1, reads DAGVTQSPTHLIKTRGQQVTLRCSPKSGHDTVSWYQQALGQGPQFIFQYYEEEERQRGNFPDRFSGHQFPNYSSELNVNALLLGDSALYLCASSSSYEQFFGPGTRLTVL.